This T cell receptor beta chain is from a study of early T cells in non-severe SARS-CoV-2 infection. Across the whole study: The chains were unpaired, and the sequenced material was bulk RNA from unsorted whole blood. Study findings and constraints: The VDJdb matching leaned toward anti-spike CD8 responses and overlooked private and CD4 specificities.

This clonotype appeared many times. Its antigen is not known. J lost 2 bases, V lost 5 bases, and 16 bases had no gene match. The CDR3 has 18 amino acids. Germline-derived CDR1 and CDR2 are SGHTA and FQGNSA. Individual cDNA molecules each received unique molecular identifiers attached to them. MiXCR, run by TCRdb on the 5' RACE reads, gives a single entry per CDR3 protein. In the table there are 50,000 to 60,000 distinct CDR3 sequences, roughly 11% of which are singletons. This receptor was taken from an adult who was a healthcare worker with PCR-confirmed SARS-CoV-2 infection or an uninfected control (not recorded which). The source material was whole blood. The chain recombines TRBV7-2 with TRBJ2-7; the match to TRBD1 covers 9 bases. This CDR3 reads CASSPLLFGDRDPYEQYF. DNA of the CDR3: TGTGCCAGCAGCCCCCTTCTTTTTGGGGACAGGGATCCCTACGAGCAGTACTTC. Using reference TRBV7-2 and TRBJ2-7 for the parts outside the CDR3, the full variable domain is GAGVSQSPSNKVTEKGKDVELRCDPISGHTALYWYRQSLGQGLEFLIYFQGNSAPDKSGLPSDRFSAERTGGSVSTLTIQRTQQEDSAVYLCASSPLLFGDRDPYEQYFGPGTRLTVT.